This passage covers 9 T cell receptor beta chains from one sample sequenced in a study of blood T cells in healthy people across ages. It was with a sample-barcoded 5' primer and a J-beta primer mix that a second PCR of about 6 to 11 cycles was run. Each CDR3 protein is one row after TCRdb ran MiXCR on the 5' RACE reads. The repertoire holds hundreds of thousands of distinct CDR3 sequences, with 58% as singletons. Sequencing was carried out using blood. These receptors all come from a man between 60 and 70 years old in good health.

The CDR3 reads CSAPKIQGNEQFF. In DNA, the CDR3 is TGCAGTGCACCTAAAATACAGGGAAATGAGCAGTTCTTC. The J gene is TRBJ2-1, the V gene TRBV20-1; perhaps TRBD1 as D (6 bases). Germline V lookup: CDR1 DFQATT, CDR2 SNEGSKA (reference sequence). Trimming stripped 6 bases from V and 7 bases from J, with 16 bases between. This CDR3 contains 13 residues.

This clonotype was seen more than once but under ten times. V usage is TRBV5-6 and J usage is TRBJ2-1; 9 nucleotides line up with TRBD1. Losses at the gene ends were 2 bases for V and 6 bases for J; bases not matched to a gene: 3. The CDR3 contains 14 residues. The germline CDR1 and CDR2 sequences are SGHDT and YYEEEE. This chain's CDR3 is CASSFRDRVNEQFF. CDR3 sequence (DNA): TGTGCCAGCAGCTTCCGGGACAGGGTCAATGAGCAGTTCTTC.

This chain connects TRBV5-1 to TRBJ2-7; the D gene could be TRBD1 or TRBD2 (5 bases each). CDR3 length equals 15 residues. Germline V gene lookup returns CDR1 SGHRS and CDR2 YFSETQ. The V gene lost 0 bases and the J gene lost 2 bases, with 12 bases spanning the gap. CDR3 in amino acids: CASSLAVGRTYEQYF. The CDR3 region has the DNA TGCGCCAGCAGCTTGGCCGTGGGACGGACCTACGAGCAGTACTTC.

This rearrangement joins TRBV29-1 to TRBJ2-6, with no clear D. This CDR3 has 13 residues. Trimming stripped 4 bases from V and 6 bases from J, with 10 bases between. Germline V gene lookup returns CDR1 SQVTM and CDR2 ANQGSEA. In DNA, the CDR3 is TGCAGCGTTGTTGATCAAGCGGCCAACGTCCTGACTTTC. Encoded protein: CSVVDQAANVLTF.

This clonotype was picked up a small number of times. At one end, the junction sequence differs from germline, possibly due to a read error. This chain's CDR3 is CASSSDNEQFF. In DNA, the CDR3 is TGTGCCAGCAGCTCCGACAATGAGCAGTTCTTC. The V and J genes are TRBV11-3 and TRBJ2-1, with D unclear. This CDR3 spans 11 amino acids. Germline V gene sequence: CDR1 SGHNT, CDR2 YENEEA.

The V gene is TRBV6-4, the J gene TRBJ2-1, with D hard to call. Germline-derived CDR1 and CDR2 are MRHNA and SNTAGT. The germline V and J ends were trimmed by 0 bases and 10 bases, with 7 bases remaining between them. The CDR3 spans 12 residues. The CDR3 here is CASSDSTGEQFF. For the CDR3, the DNA is TGTGCCAGCAGTGACTCTACTGGGGAGCAGTTCTTC.

This chain uses TRBV20-1 with TRBJ2-7; 8 bases fit TRBD2. Germline-derived CDR1 and CDR2 are DFQATT and SNEGSKA (reference sequence). V shed 3 bases, J shed 1 base, and the junction held 5 bases outside the gene matches. This CDR3 is built from 14 residues. CDR3 sequence: CSASVSGASYEQYF. The CDR3 nucleotides read TGCAGTGCTAGTGTTAGCGGGGCTTCCTACGAGCAGTACTTC.

About this clonotype itself: The junction departs from germline at one end; a sequencing error may be responsible. The chain has TRBV2 and TRBJ2-4, with D possibly TRBD1 on 7 matching bases. This CDR3 region has 12 residues. CDR1 and CDR2 from the germline V gene are SNHLY and FYNNEI. CDR3 loop: CANSDQGGIQYF. For the CDR3, the DNA is TGTGCCAACAGTGACCAGGGGGGCATTCAGTACTTC.

The chain employs TRBV7-2 and TRBJ2-2; 9 bases map to TRBD2. The V segment lost 4 bases and the J segment 6 bases; nucleotides outside the gene matches: 3. Germline values: CDR1 SGHTA, CDR2 FQGNSA. The CDR3 extends over 14 amino acids. CDR3 sequence reads: CASSSAGGSGELFF. As DNA, the CDR3 is TGTGCCAGCAGCTCGGCGGGGGGGTCCGGGGAGCTGTTTTTT.